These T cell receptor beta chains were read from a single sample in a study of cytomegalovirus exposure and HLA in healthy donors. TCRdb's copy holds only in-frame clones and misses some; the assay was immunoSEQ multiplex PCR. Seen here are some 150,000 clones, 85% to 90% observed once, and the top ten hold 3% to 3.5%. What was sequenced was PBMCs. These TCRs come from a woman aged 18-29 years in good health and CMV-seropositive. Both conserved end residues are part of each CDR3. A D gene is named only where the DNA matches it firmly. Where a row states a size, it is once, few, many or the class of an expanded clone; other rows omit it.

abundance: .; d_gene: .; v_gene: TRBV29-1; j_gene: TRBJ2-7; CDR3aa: CSVQGNEQYF; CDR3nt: TGCAGCGTTCAGGGCAACGAGCAGTACTTC
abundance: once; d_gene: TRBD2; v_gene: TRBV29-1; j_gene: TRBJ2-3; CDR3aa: CSVVTSGRSDTQYF; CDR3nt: TGCAGCGTCGTGACTAGCGGGAGGTCAGATACGCAGTATTTT
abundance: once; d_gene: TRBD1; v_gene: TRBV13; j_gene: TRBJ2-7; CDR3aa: CASSPGTGSYEQYF; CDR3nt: TGTGCCAGCAGCCCCGGGACAGGCTCCTACGAGCAGTACTTC
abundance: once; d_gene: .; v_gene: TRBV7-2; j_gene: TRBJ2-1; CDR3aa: CASSLGQNNEQFF; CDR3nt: TGTGCCAGCAGCTTAGGACAGAATAATGAGCAGTTCTTC
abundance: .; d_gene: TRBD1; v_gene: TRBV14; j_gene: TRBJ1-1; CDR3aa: CASSLNSQGDWAFF; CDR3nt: TGTGCCAGCAGCCTAAATTCACAGGGGGATTGGGCTTTCTTT
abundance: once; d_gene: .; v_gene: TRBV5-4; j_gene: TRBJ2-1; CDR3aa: CASSPWQGDEQFF; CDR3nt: TGTGCCAGCAGCCCCTGGCAGGGCGATGAGCAGTTCTTC
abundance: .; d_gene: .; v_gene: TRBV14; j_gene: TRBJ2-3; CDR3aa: CASSYRDFPDTQYF; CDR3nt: TGTGCCAGCAGCTACCGGGACTTTCCAGATACGCAGTATTTT
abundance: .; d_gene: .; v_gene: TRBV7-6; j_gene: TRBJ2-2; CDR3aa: CASSRRQTGELFF; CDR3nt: TGTGCCAGCAGCCGGAGACAGACCGGGGAGCTGTTTTTT
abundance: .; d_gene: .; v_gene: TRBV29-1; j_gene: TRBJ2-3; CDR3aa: CSVSGQAGDTQYF; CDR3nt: TGCAGCGTGAGCGGACAAGCGGGAGATACGCAGTATTTT
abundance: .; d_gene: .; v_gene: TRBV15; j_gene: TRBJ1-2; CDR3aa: CATSRDVQGLYYGYTF; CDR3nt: TGTGCCACCAGCAGAGATGTCCAGGGGCTGTACTATGGCTACACCTTC
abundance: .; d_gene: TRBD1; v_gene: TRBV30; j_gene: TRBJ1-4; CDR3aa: CAWSDTGAFNEKLFF; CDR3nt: TGTGCCTGGAGTGACACAGGGGCTTTTAATGAAAAACTGTTTTTT
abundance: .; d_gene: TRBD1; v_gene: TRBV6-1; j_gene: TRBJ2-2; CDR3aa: CASSVTGGDAGELFF; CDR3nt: TGTGCCAGCAGTGTGACAGGGGGCGACGCCGGGGAGCTGTTTTTT
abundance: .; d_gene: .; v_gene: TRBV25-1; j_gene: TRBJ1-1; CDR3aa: CASSESGRLEAFF; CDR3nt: TGTGCCAGCAGTGAATCTGGGCGTTTAGAAGCTTTCTTT
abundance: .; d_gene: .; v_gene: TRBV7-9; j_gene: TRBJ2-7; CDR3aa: CASSLTQYEQYF; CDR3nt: TGTGCCAGCAGCTTAACGCAGTACGAGCAGTACTTC
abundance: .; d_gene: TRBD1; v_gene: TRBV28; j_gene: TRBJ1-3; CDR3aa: CASSYPGGSGNTIYF; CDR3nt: TGTGCCAGCAGTTATCCAGGGGGCTCTGGAAACACCATATATTTT
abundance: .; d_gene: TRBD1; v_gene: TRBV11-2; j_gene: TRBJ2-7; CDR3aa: CASSPKGSGGNEQYF; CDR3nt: TGTGCCAGCAGCCCAAAGGGCTCAGGGGGAAATGAGCAGTACTTC
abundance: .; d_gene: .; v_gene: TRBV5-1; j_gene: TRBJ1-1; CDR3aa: CASSLEGPAGTEAFF; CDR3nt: TGCGCCAGCAGCTTGGAGGGCCCGGCGGGGACTGAAGCTTTCTTT
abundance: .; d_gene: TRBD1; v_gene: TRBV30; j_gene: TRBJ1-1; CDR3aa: CAWNMGQMNTEAFF; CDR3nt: TGTGCCTGGAACATGGGACAGATGAACACTGAAGCTTTCTTT
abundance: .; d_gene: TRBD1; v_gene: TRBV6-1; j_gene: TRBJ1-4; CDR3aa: CASSATGVFEKLFF; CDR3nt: TGTGCCAGCAGTGCAACAGGGGTCTTCGAAAAACTGTTTTTT
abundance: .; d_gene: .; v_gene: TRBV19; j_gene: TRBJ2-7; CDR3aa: CASSNPGELSKYEQYF; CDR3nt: TGTGCCAGTAGTAACCCGGGGGAGTTGTCCAAATACGAGCAGTACTTC
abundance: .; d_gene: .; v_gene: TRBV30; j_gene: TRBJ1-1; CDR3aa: CAWSVRGRGTEAFF; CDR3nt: TGTGCCTGGAGTGTACGAGGTCGGGGGACTGAAGCTTTCTTT
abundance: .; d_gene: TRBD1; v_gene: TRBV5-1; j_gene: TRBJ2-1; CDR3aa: CASSLGQGGPDNEQFF; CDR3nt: TGCGCCAGCAGCTTGGGACAGGGGGGGCCGGACAATGAGCAGTTCTTC
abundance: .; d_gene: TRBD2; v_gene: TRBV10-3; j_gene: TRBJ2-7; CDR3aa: CAIKAAGTYYEQYF; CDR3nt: TGTGCCATCAAAGCAGCGGGGACTTACTACGAGCAGTACTTC
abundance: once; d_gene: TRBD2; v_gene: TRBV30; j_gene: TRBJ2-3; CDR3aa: CAWSEVAGGSDTQYF; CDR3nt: TGTGCCTGGAGTGAGGTAGCGGGAGGGTCAGATACGCAGTATTTT
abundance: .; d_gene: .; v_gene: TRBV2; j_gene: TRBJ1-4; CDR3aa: CASSQANEKLFF; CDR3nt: TGTGCCAGCAGCCAGGCTAATGAAAAACTGTTTTTT
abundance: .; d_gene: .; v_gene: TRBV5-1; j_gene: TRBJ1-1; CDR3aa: CASSLEGPGLPNTEAFF; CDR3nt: TGCGCCAGCAGCTTGGAGGGACCGGGACTCCCGAACACTGAAGCTTTCTTT
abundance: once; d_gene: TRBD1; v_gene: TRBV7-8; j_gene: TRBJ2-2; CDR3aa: CASRTTGGKIRELFF; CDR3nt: TGTGCCAGCAGGACCACAGGGGGCAAGATCCGGGAGCTGTTTTTT
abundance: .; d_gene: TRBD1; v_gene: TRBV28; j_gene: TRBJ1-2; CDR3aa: CASSQGAANYGYTF; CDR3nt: TGTGCCAGCAGTCAGGGGGCAGCTAACTATGGCTACACCTTC
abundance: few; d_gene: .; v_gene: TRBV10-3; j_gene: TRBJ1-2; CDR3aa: CAISDTGRRGGYTF; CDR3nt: TGTGCCATCAGTGATACAGGGAGACGTGGGGGCTACACCTTC
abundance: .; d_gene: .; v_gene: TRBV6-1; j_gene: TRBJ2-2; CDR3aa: CASSNRRSAGELFF; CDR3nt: TGTGCCAGCAGTAACAGGCGCAGCGCCGGGGAGCTGTTTTTT
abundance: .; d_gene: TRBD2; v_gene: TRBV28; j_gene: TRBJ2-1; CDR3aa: CASSSLEGASGSSYNEQFF; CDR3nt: TGTGCCAGCAGCTCCCTCGAGGGAGCTAGCGGGAGCTCCTACAATGAGCAGTTCTTC
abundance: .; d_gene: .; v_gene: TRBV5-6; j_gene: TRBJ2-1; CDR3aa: CASSLGPGHRVNEQFF; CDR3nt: TGTGCCAGCAGCTTGGGGCCGGGACACCGAGTTAATGAGCAGTTCTTC
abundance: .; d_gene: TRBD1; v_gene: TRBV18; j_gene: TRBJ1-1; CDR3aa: CASSPRQGESTEAFF; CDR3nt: TGTGCCAGCTCGCCTAGACAGGGCGAGAGCACTGAAGCTTTCTTT
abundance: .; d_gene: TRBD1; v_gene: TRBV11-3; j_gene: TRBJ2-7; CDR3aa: CASSLDPTGVRDEQYF; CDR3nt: TGTGCCAGCAGCTTAGACCCTACAGGGGTCAGGGACGAGCAGTACTTC
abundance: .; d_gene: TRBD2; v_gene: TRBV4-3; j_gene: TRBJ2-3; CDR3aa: CASSLRSGADTQYF; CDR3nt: TGCGCCAGCAGCCTCCGCAGCGGGGCAGATACGCAGTATTTT
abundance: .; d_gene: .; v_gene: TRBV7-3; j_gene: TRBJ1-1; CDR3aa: CASSLYAGEGTEAFF; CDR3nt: TGTGCCAGCAGCTTATATGCAGGGGAGGGCACTGAAGCTTTCTTT
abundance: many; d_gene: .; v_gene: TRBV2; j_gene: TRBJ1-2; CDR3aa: CASRASPGRSTYGYTF; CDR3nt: TGTGCCAGCAGGGCCAGTCCCGGCAGGTCGACCTATGGCTACACCTTC
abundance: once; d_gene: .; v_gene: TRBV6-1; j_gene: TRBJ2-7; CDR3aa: CASIPGPGNPYEQYF; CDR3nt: TGTGCCAGCATCCCGGGTCCGGGGAACCCCTACGAGCAGTACTTC
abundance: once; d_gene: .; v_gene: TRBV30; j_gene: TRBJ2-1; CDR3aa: CAWSAGIGNEQFF; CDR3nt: TGTGCCTGGAGTGCGGGGATCGGGAATGAGCAGTTCTTC
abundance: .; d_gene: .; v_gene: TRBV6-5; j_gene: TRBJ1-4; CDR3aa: CASRSGVVNEKLFF; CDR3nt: TGTGCCAGCAGATCCGGGGTAGTTAATGAAAAACTGTTTTTT
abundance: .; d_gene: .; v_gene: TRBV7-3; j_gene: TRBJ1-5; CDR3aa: CASSPPADSLYSNQPQHF; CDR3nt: TGTGCCAGCAGCCCACCTGCGGACAGCCTATATAGCAATCAGCCCCAGCATTTT
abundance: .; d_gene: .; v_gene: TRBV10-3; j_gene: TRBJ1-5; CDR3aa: CAISETRTDSNQPQHF; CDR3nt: TGTGCCATCAGTGAGACACGAACCGATAGCAATCAGCCCCAGCATTTT
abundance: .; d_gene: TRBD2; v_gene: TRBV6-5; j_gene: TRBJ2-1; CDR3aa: CASSYGGRFLFNEQFF; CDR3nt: TGTGCCAGCAGTTATGGCGGGAGGTTTTTGTTCAATGAGCAGTTCTTC
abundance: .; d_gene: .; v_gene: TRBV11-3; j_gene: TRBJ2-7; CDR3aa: CASSRSASYEQYF; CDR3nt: TGTGCCAGCAGCCGGAGTGCCAGCTACGAGCAGTACTTC
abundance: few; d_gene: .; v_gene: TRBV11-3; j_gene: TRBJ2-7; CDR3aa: CASSLAAFPSYEQYF; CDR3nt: TGTGCCAGCAGCTTAGCAGCGTTCCCCTCCTACGAGCAGTACTTC